This T cell receptor (beta chain) was recovered during a study of blood T cells in healthy people across ages. Through a sample-barcoded 5' primer and a J-beta primer mix, a second PCR was run for about 6 to 11 cycles. TCRdb reanalysed the 5' RACE reads using MiXCR and keeps one entry per CDR3 protein. The profile shows 980,000 or so distinct CDR3 sequences, roughly 52% of them singletons. V was shortened by 1 base and J by 3 bases, with 10 bases between the two germline ends. This CDR3 is 15 amino acids long. The germline CDR1 and CDR2 sequences are MGHRA and YSYEKL. Sequencing input: blood. The sequence was obtained from a man in his thirties or forties in good health. V usage is TRBV4-1 and J usage is TRBJ2-1; tentative D call: TRBD1 (6 bases). The CDR3 DNA is TGCGCCAGCAGCCAAGCACAGGGAAGCTACAATGAGCAGTTCTTC. This sequence encodes CASSQAQGSYNEQFF.